The 2 T cell receptor beta chains below were found in one sample sequenced in a study of blood T cell repertoires in COVID-19. The table came from immunoSEQ multiplex PCR; TCRdb's copy has only in-frame clones and leaves some out. This sample has roughly 68,000 clones, with about 81% found just once. The source material was peripheral blood. The receptor set was obtained from a human donor in a cohort sampled during active COVID-19.

The chain carries TRBV5-4 and TRBJ2-1, with a weak D call TRBD1 (5 bases). Deletions cut 0 bases from V and 4 bases from J, with 5 bases between. Germline V lookup: CDR1 SGHNT, CDR2 YYREEE (reference sequence). The CDR3 extends over 13 amino acids. The CDR3 sequence is CASSLGQYNEQFF. CDR3 coding DNA: TGTGCCAGCAGCTTGGGACAGTACAATGAGCAGTTCTTC.

The chain joins TRBV27 to TRBJ1-5; TRBD1 is a possible D gene (5 bases). The V end lost 6 bases, the J end lost 2 bases, and 14 bases lay between the germline ends. The CDR3 has 15 amino acids. Germline V lookup: CDR1 MNHEY, CDR2 SMNVEV (reference sequence). The chain's CDR3 is CASSSRRGGNQPQHF. The CDR3 nucleotides are TGTGCCAGCAGCTCCCGGCGGGGGGGCAATCAGCCCCAGCATTTT.